The 30 T cell receptor beta chains given below trace back to one sample, sequenced in a study of blood T cells in healthy people across ages. PCR was performed a second time for about 7 to 12 cycles using a sample-barcoded 5' primer and a J-beta primer mix. TCRdb processed the 5' RACE reads anew with MiXCR; each CDR3 protein has one entry. Altogether some 890,000 distinct CDR3 sequences are present, approximately 32% being singletons, with the ten largest covering about a tenth. The same data also went into a second study, on T cells of mothers and their children.

The sample consisted of blood. The source of these receptors is a woman aged 40 to 49 in good health.

In this sample, this clonotype turned up a few times. The chain carries TRBV29-1 and TRBJ1-1; no clear D. This CDR3 has 12 amino acids. The V gene lost 4 bases and the J gene lost 0 bases, with 6 bases spanning the gap. The germline gives CDR1 SQVTM, CDR2 ANQGSEA. The CDR3 reads CSVGEVNTEAFF. The CDR3 DNA reads as TGCAGCGTTGGAGAGGTGAACACTGAAGCTTTCTTT.

This clonotype was seen repeatedly, ten times or more. The chain recombines TRBV27 with TRBJ1-2, with a possible D match to TRBD1 (5 bases). This CDR3 region has 13 residues. Germline CDR1 and CDR2: MNHEY and SMNVEV (reference sequence). Trimming left V 5 bases short and J 5 bases short, with 12 bases between. The CDR3 nucleotides read TGTGCCAGCAGTAGCAGGGTCCATTATGGCTACACCTTC. As protein: CASSSRVHYGYTF.

Regarding this clonotype: One end of the junction is discordant with germline, which a read error may explain. The chain combines TRBV9 with TRBJ2-5; 8 nucleotides match TRBD2. Germline assignment: CDR1 SGDLS and CDR2 YYNGEE. CDR3 length: 15 residues. The CDR3 is CAGSVGPSGQETQYF. The CDR3, as DNA: TGTGCCGGCAGCGTAGGCCCTAGCGGGCAAGAGACCCAGTACTTC.

This chain links TRBV30 with TRBJ2-3, with 8 bases fitting TRBD1. V was clipped by 4 bases and J by 5 bases; unmatched bases: 11. The germline CDR1 and CDR2 sequences are GTSNPN and SVGIG (reference sequence). This CDR3 spans 15 amino acids. The CDR3 sequence is CAWTGTGGSGDTQYF. In nucleotides, the CDR3 is TGTGCCTGGACAGGAACAGGGGGTTCGGGAGATACGCAGTATTTT.

A few counts support this clonotype. J is TRBJ1-1 and V is TRBV10-3; D gene ambiguous. This CDR3 comprises 12 residues. Per germline, CDR1 ENHRY and CDR2 SYGVKD. Between the trimmed V and J ends, which lost 6 bases and 3 bases, there was a span of 8 bases. This CDR3 is CAISREDTEAFF. The DNA of the CDR3 is TGTGCCATCAGCAGAGAGGACACTGAAGCTTTCTTT.

The V call is TRBV12-3 or TRBV12-4, the J call TRBJ2-3; D not certain. The CDR3 consists of 12 residues. V was pared by 8 bases and J by 0 bases, with 6 bases between. The CDR3 region is CASGESTDTQYF. CDR3 in DNA: TGTGCCAGCGGAGAGAGCACAGATACGCAGTATTTT.

The chain carries TRBV2 and TRBJ2-4; 11 bases fit TRBD1. V dropped 6 bases and J dropped 1; count of bases not matched to a gene: 2. The CDR3 extends over 15 amino acids. The V gene's germline CDR1 is SNHLY and CDR2 FYNNEI. CDR3 in amino acids: CASRGTGGAKNIQYF. CDR3 nucleotides: TGTGCCAGCAGAGGGACAGGGGGGGCCAAAAACATTCAGTACTTC.

V usage is TRBV5-1 and J usage is TRBJ2-7; the D gene is possibly TRBD1 (5 bases). Trimming left V 2 bases short and J 2 bases short, with 14 bases between. The CDR3 loop spans 15 amino acids. CDR1 and CDR2 from the germline V gene are SGHRS and YFSETQ. For the CDR3, the DNA is TGCGCCAGCAGCTTTCTCCCGACAGAGACCTACGAGCAGTACTTC. Its translation is CASSFLPTETYEQYF.

This clonotype was picked up a small number of times. The V gene is TRBV2, the J gene TRBJ2-7, with 7 nucleotides matching TRBD1. The trim removed 6 bases at V and 3 bases at J, leaving 11 bases unmatched. CDR1 and CDR2 (germline): SNHLY, FYNNEI. The CDR3 totals 15 residues. This CDR3 reads CASSLRQGTIYEQYF. For the CDR3, the DNA is TGTGCCAGCAGCCTCAGACAGGGAACTATCTACGAGCAGTACTTC.

V usage is TRBV12-3 or TRBV12-4 and J usage is TRBJ1-6; D perhaps matches TRBD1 (5 bases). The length of the CDR3 is 15 residues. Trimming left V 1 base short and J 6 bases short, with 10 bases between. Here the CDR3 reads CASSLGAGVNSPLHF. In nucleotides, the CDR3 is TGTGCCAGCAGTTTAGGGGCGGGGGTTAATTCACCCCTCCACTTT.

This clonotype was observed a few times. This chain links TRBV5-1 with TRBJ1-1; D may be TRBD1 (6 bases). In germline, CDR1 is SGHRS, CDR2 YFSETQ. The CDR3 spans 14 residues. V lost 5 bases and J lost 5, with 16 bases in between. The chain's CDR3 is CASSSDSPGTEAFF. CDR3 nucleotide sequence: TGCGCCAGCAGTTCGGACAGTCCGGGTACTGAAGCTTTCTTT. Based on the CDR3 plus reference TRBV5-1 and TRBJ1-1, the full variable domain is KAGVTQTPRYLIKTRGQQVTLSCSPISGHRSVSWYQQTPGQGLQFLFEYFSETQRNKGNFPGRFSGRQFSNSRSEMNVSTLELGDSALYLCASSSDSPGTEAFFGQGTRLTVV.

The chain joins TRBV7-8 to TRBJ2-7, with TRBD1 identical over 9 bases. This CDR3 region has 16 residues. Germline trimming cut 5 bases from V and 2 bases from J; bases unmatched to any gene: 10. Germline lookup yields CDR1 SGHVS and CDR2 FQNEAQ. CDR3 in amino acids: CASSPNSRDRAYEQYF. The CDR3 region has the DNA TGTGCCAGCAGCCCCAATAGCCGGGACAGGGCCTACGAGCAGTACTTC.

V is TRBV2 and J is TRBJ1-6; a possible D gene is TRBD1 (6 bases). This CDR3 has 14 amino acids. With 6 bases removed from V and 5 bases from J, the gap between germline ends came to 11 bases. The V gene's germline CDR1 is SNHLY and CDR2 FYNNEI. This chain's CDR3 is CASRGTHDNSPLHF. The DNA for the CDR3 is TGTGCCAGCAGGGGGACACATGATAATTCACCCCTCCACTTT.

V and J are TRBV14 and TRBJ1-2, with D possibly TRBD1 on 5 matching bases. V shed 1 base and J shed 2 bases, with 11 bases lying between them. CDR1 SGHDN and CDR2 FVKESK come from the germline V gene. The CDR3 is 15 amino acids. The CDR3 nucleotides are TGTGCCAGCAGCCAAGCCCACAGGCCCAACTATGGCTACACCTTC. Translating it yields CASSQAHRPNYGYTF.

The chain joins TRBV5-1 to TRBJ1-1; unclear D gene. V gave up 1 base and J gave up 1 base, with 14 bases separating them. CDR3 length equals 16 residues. Germline CDR1 is SGHRS and CDR2 is YFSETQ. CDR3 residues: CASSLYPIVGNTEAFF. Here the CDR3 DNA reads TGCGCCAGCAGCTTGTATCCCATAGTAGGGAACACTGAAGCTTTCTTT. Filled out from reference TRBV5-1 and TRBJ1-1, the complete variable domain reads KAGVTQTPRYLIKTRGQQVTLSCSPISGHRSVSWYQQTPGQGLQFLFEYFSETQRNKGNFPGRFSGRQFSNSRSEMNVSTLELGDSALYLCASSLYPIVGNTEAFFGQGTRLTVV.

This clonotype was counted only a few times. The rearrangement uses TRBV7-8 and TRBJ1-2; a possible D gene is TRBD1 (5 bases). V lost 1 base and J lost 7, with 10 bases in between. Germline-derived CDR1 and CDR2 are SGHVS and FQNEAQ. The CDR3 loop spans 13 amino acids. CDR3 in DNA: TGTGCCAGCAGCTTAGTTGAAGGGGCTGGCTACACCTTC. Translation: CASSLVEGAGYTF.

This clonotype was seen at least ten times. This sequence joins TRBV4-1 and TRBJ2-3; the D gene is possibly TRBD2 (7 bases). Germline V gene sequence: CDR1 MGHRA, CDR2 YSYEKL. V was trimmed by 8 bases and J by 6 bases, leaving 15 bases between them. This CDR3 is built from 13 residues. The CDR3 reads CASGGAAVDTQYF. For the CDR3, the DNA is TGCGCCAGCGGGGGGGCGGCGGTGGATACGCAGTATTTT.

This sequence joins TRBV6-1 and TRBJ2-5; 7 bases agree with TRBD1. The CDR3 runs 14 residues. CDR1 is MNHNS, CDR2 SASEGT, per germline. Trimming at V came to 6 bases and at J to 5 bases, leaving 9 bases not matched to a gene. CDR3 sequence reads: CASSGTVARETQYF. Here the CDR3 DNA reads TGTGCCAGCAGCGGGACAGTCGCCCGGGAGACCCAGTACTTC.

There are a few counts of this clonotype. This chain connects TRBV5-1 to TRBJ1-6; D gene ambiguous. Looked up from germline, CDR1 is SGHRS and CDR2 is YFSETQ. CDR3 length: 16 residues. Trimming left V 0 bases short and J 10 bases short, with 17 bases between. CDR3 region: CASSLATATSGSPLHF. For the CDR3, the DNA is TGCGCCAGCAGCTTGGCCACGGCTACGAGTGGGTCACCCCTCCACTTT.

This clonotype was recorded many times. The CDR3 DNA sequence: TGTGCCAGCTCACCAGGTACAGGGGGCAGAGATACGCAGTATTTT. It is translated as CASSPGTGGRDTQYF. The chain couples TRBV18 to TRBJ2-3; TRBD1 matches 9 bases. Germline CDR1 is KGHSH and CDR2 is LQKENI. The CDR3 extends over 15 amino acids. The trim removed 2 bases at V and 5 bases at J, leaving 5 bases unmatched.

Many counts were recorded for this clonotype. The rearrangement uses TRBV6-6 and TRBJ2-7; D gene uncertain. Trimming left V 5 bases short and J 6 bases short, with 14 bases between. Germline lookup yields CDR1 MNHNY and CDR2 SVGAGI (reference sequence). CDR3 length: 13 amino acids. CDR3 DNA: TGTGCCAGCAGTACCCCCGGGTTTGGCGAGCAGTACTTC. This codes for CASSTPGFGEQYF.

As to this clonotype: Just one base apart from a much larger clone, this may be a read error. The V call is TRBV6-5, the J call TRBJ2-7, with 10 bases lining up with TRBD1. This CDR3 contains 15 residues. From germline, CDR1 is MNHEY and CDR2 SVGAGI. The ends lost 5 bases at V and 2 bases at J; junction bases unmatched: 6. CDR3 nucleotides: TGTGCCAGCAGTGGGGACAGGGGTAGAACCTACGAGCAGTACTTC. Translating gives CASSGDRGRTYEQYF.

This clonotype was recorded many times. V usage is TRBV29-1 and J usage is TRBJ2-3; D might be TRBD1 (5 bases). Trimming stripped 4 bases from V and 1 base from J, with 6 bases between. Germline loops: CDR1 SQVTM, CDR2 ANQGSEA. CDR3 length equals 12 residues. In DNA, the CDR3 is TGCAGCGTTGGCAGGGGCACAGATACGCAGTATTTT. It is translated as CSVGRGTDTQYF.

This clonotype was detected ten times or more. The chain uses TRBV9 and TRBJ2-7, with a tentative D call TRBD2 (5 bases). Germline values: CDR1 SGDLS, CDR2 YYNGEE. V was trimmed by 0 bases and J by 2 bases, leaving 12 bases between them. This CDR3 has 15 amino acids. The CDR3 region has the DNA TGTGCCAGCAGCGTAGACTGGGAGCAGGCCTACGAGCAGTACTTC. It is translated as CASSVDWEQAYEQYF.

This chain joins TRBV7-3 and TRBJ2-3, with 11 bases aligning to TRBD2. Germline V gene data show CDR1 as SGHTA and CDR2 as FQGTGA. This CDR3 contains 16 residues. J was trimmed by 4 bases and V by 4 bases; bases with no gene match: 7. In DNA form, the CDR3 reads TGTGCCAGCAGCTCCGTTAGCGGGGGGGCGGCAGATACGCAGTATTTT. It translates to CASSSVSGGAADTQYF. The full variable domain, its missing parts supplied by reference TRBV7-3 and TRBJ2-3, is GAGVSQTPSNKVTEKGKYVELRCDPISGHTALYWYRQSLGQGPEFLIYFQGTGAADDSGLPNDRFFAVRPEGSVSTLKIQRTERGDSAVYLCASSSVSGGAADTQYFGPGTRLTVL.

The chain joins TRBV7-3 to TRBJ2-7; 10 nucleotides agree with TRBD1. Germline CDR1 is SGHTA and CDR2 is FQGTGA. The ends lost 8 bases at V and 1 base at J; junction bases unmatched: 2. This CDR3 is 13 amino acids long. The CDR3 spells CASGQGESYEQYF. DNA of the CDR3: TGTGCCAGCGGACAGGGGGAGTCCTACGAGCAGTACTTC. The complete variable domain, with remaining parts taken from reference TRBV7-3 and TRBJ2-7, reads GAGVSQTPSNKVTEKGKYVELRCDPISGHTALYWYRQSLGQGPEFLIYFQGTGAADDSGLPNDRFFAVRPEGSVSTLKIQRTERGDSAVYLCASGQGESYEQYFGPGTRLTVT.

This clonotype has ten or more counts. J is TRBJ2-1 and V is TRBV29-1, with TRBD2 as a possible D gene (8 bases). This CDR3 has 12 amino acids. V lost 7 bases and J lost 8, with 15 bases in between. Germline V gives CDR1 SQVTM, CDR2 ANQGSEA. The CDR3 nucleotides read TGCAGCGCACGGGAGGGGGCCGATGAGCAGTTCTTC. Amino acids: CSAREGADEQFF.

This clonotype turned up a few times. The chain couples TRBV20-1 to TRBJ2-5; no reliable D call. Trimming cost V 0 bases and J 2 bases, with 13 bases left between them. CDR1 DFQATT and CDR2 SNEGSKA come from the germline V gene (reference sequence). The length of the CDR3 is 15 residues. Here the CDR3 DNA reads TGCAGTGCTAGAGATTCCACAGTTGTACAAGAGACCCAGTACTTC. Its protein product is CSARDSTVVQETQYF.

This clonotype was found a few times. The V gene is TRBV27, the J gene TRBJ1-2, with a weak D call TRBD1 (5 bases). CDR3 length equals 14 residues. Germline V gene data show CDR1 as MNHEY and CDR2 as SMNVEV (reference sequence). V dropped 1 base and J dropped 8 bases, with 14 bases sitting between them. The CDR3 nucleotides read TGTGCCAGCAGTTTATTCGGTCAGGGTGAGGGCTACACCTTC. Its protein product is CASSLFGQGEGYTF.

The chain has TRBV7-9 and TRBJ2-7; a weak D match, TRBD1 (6 bases). Trimming stripped 6 bases from V and 3 bases from J, with 18 bases between. The CDR3 contains 15 residues. The germline CDR1 and CDR2 sequences are SEHNR and FQNEAQ (reference sequence). CDR3 protein: CASRPTSGGFYEQYF. DNA of the CDR3: TGTGCCAGCAGGCCTACCAGTGGGGGCTTCTACGAGCAGTACTTC.